This TCR beta chain was observed in a study of blood T cell repertoires in COVID-19. The wider study: From the United States, Italy and Spain came samples of acute and convalescent COVID-19. T cells, B-cell-depleted T cells, or PBMCs provided the cDNA or gDNA that served as material.

Original methodology: Reference gene primers were amplified, and this amplification served to estimate nucleated cell counts. Here immunoSEQ multiplex PCR was the method, and the copy in TCRdb shows in-frame clones only, minus some. V and J calls and clone size are copied from that table; D and trimming were computed from the DNA. The sample holds hundreds of thousands of clones, roughly 83% seen once. Germline V lookup: CDR1 SGHRS, CDR2 YFSETQ. The CDR3 contains 14 residues. J gave up 8 bases and V 4 bases, and 5 bases lay outside the gene matches. V and J are TRBV5-1 and TRBJ2-2; 10 nucleotides match TRBD2. The sequenced sample was peripheral blood. The clonotype comes from a woman in her fifties or sixties with acute or convalescent COVID-19. The CDR3 sequence is CASSPGTSEGELFF. CDR3 bases: TGCGCCAGCAGCCCCGGGACTAGCGAGGGGGAGCTGTTTTTT.